One sample yielded the 14 T cell receptor beta chains listed below, sequenced in a study of T cell responses to AZD1222 COVID-19 vaccine. The protocol was immunoSEQ multiplex PCR, while the TCRdb copy is restricted to in-frame clones and leaves out a portion. The data contain roughly 110,000 clones, more than 80% of them singletons. Sample: peripheral blood, taken on day 0 of AZD1222 vaccination. The origin of the receptors is an adult in good health.

The chain uses TRBV18 and TRBJ1-1, with no clear D. CDR1 is KGHSH and CDR2 is LQKENI in the germline V gene. The CDR3 loop spans 15 amino acids. Deletions cut 0 bases from V and 0 bases from J, with 8 bases between. The CDR3 DNA sequence: TGTGCCAGCTCACCACCCCAGCCGATGAACACTGAAGCTTTCTTT. Amino acid sequence: CASSPPQPMNTEAFF.

The chain has TRBV7-2 and TRBJ2-2; maybe TRBD2 (6 bases). Trimming removed 5 bases at V and 2 bases at J, with 12 bases between. The CDR3 runs to 15 residues. CDR1 is SGHTA, CDR2 FQGNSA, per germline. The CDR3 here is CASSPGLFNTGELFF. CDR3 bases: TGTGCCAGCAGCCCGGGACTCTTTAACACCGGGGAGCTGTTTTTT. The whole variable domain, remainder taken from reference TRBV7-2 and TRBJ2-2, is GAGVSQSPSNKVTEKGKDVELRCDPISGHTALYWYRQSLGQGLEFLIYFQGNSAPDKSGLPSDRFSAERTGGSVSTLTIQRTQQEDSAVYLCASSPGLFNTGELFFGEGSRLTVL.

The J gene is TRBJ2-5, the V gene TRBV28, with 8 nucleotides matching TRBD1. V shed 4 bases, J shed 1 base, and the junction held 5 bases outside the gene matches. Germline CDR1 is MDHEN and CDR2 is SYDVKM. The CDR3 length is 15 residues. In DNA form, the CDR3 reads TGTGCCAGCAGTTCCTCCGGGACAGGCCAAGAGACCCAGTACTTC. It translates to CASSSSGTGQETQYF.

The chain recombines TRBV19 with TRBJ1-2; D perhaps matches TRBD1 (5 bases). The CDR3 covers 14 residues. CDR1 is LNHDA, CDR2 SQIVND, per germline (reference sequence). V was clipped by 8 bases and J by 8 bases, with 21 bases between them. CDR3 coding DNA: TGTGCCAGTGCGAAGGGGATCCCAACTCTGGGCTACACCTTC. It encodes CASAKGIPTLGYTF.

The rearrangement links TRBV19 to TRBJ2-1; D is unclear. V shed 7 bases and J shed 9 bases, with 16 bases lying between them. The CDR3 sequence is 13 residues long. Germline CDR1 and CDR2: LNHDA and SQIVND (reference sequence). CDR3 loop: CASTSNAPTEQFF. CDR3 nucleotide sequence: TGTGCCAGTACCTCGAACGCCCCCACTGAGCAGTTCTTC.

The chain carries TRBV3-1 (or the pseudogene TRBV3-2) and TRBJ1-6; D unresolved. Germline V gene lookup returns CDR1 LGHDT and CDR2 YNNKEL (reference sequence). Trimming removed 0 bases from V and 9 bases from J, with 21 bases in between. This CDR3 region has 18 residues. The CDR3 loop is CASSQEAFPRVKASPLHF. Here the CDR3 DNA reads TGTGCCAGCAGCCAAGAGGCATTTCCCCGGGTGAAGGCTTCACCCCTCCACTTT.

J is TRBJ2-7 and V is TRBV28; D ambiguous. V was clipped by 6 bases and J by 2 bases, with 11 bases between them. Per the germline V gene, CDR1 is MDHEN and CDR2 is SYDVKM. The length of the CDR3 is 13 residues. CDR3 loop: CASSSQPPYEQYF. The CDR3 DNA is TGTGCCAGCAGCTCGCAGCCTCCCTACGAGCAGTACTTC.

The chain has TRBV18 and TRBJ1-3; maybe TRBD1 (6 bases). Germline V gives CDR1 KGHSH, CDR2 LQKENI. Trimming took off 3 bases at V and 4 bases at J, with 13 bases between the two ends. The CDR3 contains 15 residues. The CDR3: CASSPSGARGNTIYF. The DNA for the CDR3 is TGTGCCAGCTCACCCTCAGGGGCGCGGGGAAACACCATATATTTT.

J is TRBJ2-2 and V is TRBV6-6, with 8 nucleotides matching TRBD2. V was clipped by 7 bases and J by 8 bases; unmatched bases: 6. This CDR3 is 13 amino acids long. Germline assignment: CDR1 MNHNY and CDR2 SVGAGI (reference sequence). CDR3: CASTKRESGELFF. The CDR3 bases are TGTGCCAGCACAAAGCGGGAGTCAGGGGAGCTGTTTTTT.

The V and J genes are TRBV29-1 and TRBJ2-5, with D possibly being TRBD1 or TRBD2 (5 bases each). V was clipped by 4 bases and J by 1 base, with 10 bases between them. The CDR3 loop spans 13 amino acids. The germline V gene encodes CDR1 SQVTM and CDR2 ANQGSEA. The CDR3, as DNA: TGCAGCGTTGGGGTCGGGGCCCAAGAGACCCAGTACTTC. Translated: CSVGVGAQETQYF.

This clone is a singleton in its sample. V usage is TRBV28 and J usage is TRBJ1-5; D perhaps matches TRBD1 (5 bases). This CDR3 spans 16 amino acids. Germline-derived CDR1 and CDR2 are MDHEN and SYDVKM. Trimming took 2 bases from V and 1 from J, leaving 12 bases between them. The CDR3 bases are TGTGCCAGCAGTTTAGGGGGAAATCCGAGCAATCAGCCCCAGCATTTT. Its protein is CASSLGGNPSNQPQHF.

This clone was found a few times. V gene TRBV5-8 combines with J gene TRBJ2-6; unclear D gene. V was shortened by 1 base and J by 0 bases, with 5 bases between the two germline ends. Germline V gene data show CDR1 as SGHTS and CDR2 as YDEGEE. The CDR3 spans 15 residues. In DNA, the CDR3 is TGTGCCAGCAGCTTGTGGGTCTCTGGGGCCAACGTCCTGACTTTC. Amino acids: CASSLWVSGANVLTF.

This chain joins TRBV7-3 and TRBJ1-5, with D hard to call. Between the trimmed V and J ends, which lost 4 bases and 3 bases, there was a span of 16 bases. This CDR3 is 16 amino acids long. The germline CDR1 and CDR2 sequences are SGHTA and FQGTGA. This CDR3 reads CASSSLPRQHNQPQHF. The CDR3 DNA reads as TGTGCCAGCAGCTCCCTTCCTCGACAACACAATCAGCCCCAGCATTTT.

This clone came up a few times. This chain uses TRBV10-3 with TRBJ2-2; 9 bases align to TRBD2. With V trimmed by 4 bases and J by 6 bases, 9 bases remained unmatched. Germline loops: CDR1 ENHRY, CDR2 SYGVKD. CDR3 size: 16 residues. In DNA form, the CDR3 reads TGTGCCATCAGTGCATTAGCGGGAGATGAGGCCGGGGAGCTGTTTTTT. Translation gives CAISALAGDEAGELFF.